The clone carrying this TCR beta chain has just a few counts. What it recognizes is unknown. This entry comes from a study of T-cell reconstitution after alpha-beta-depleted transplantation in children. General study points: Reportedly, alpha-beta T cells present about two months post-transplant originated from several hundred expanded clones of graft origin.

Library preparation (for TCRbeta) was performed with unique molecular identifiers. Using its own MiXCR run on the PCR reads, TCRdb lists one record per CDR3 protein. The sample holds more than 500,000 distinct CDR3 sequences, roughly an eighth seen once. Germline V gene lookup returns CDR1 MDHEN and CDR2 SYDVKM. The CDR3 contains 15 residues. Between the trimmed V and J ends, which lost 5 bases and 0 bases, there was a span of 12 bases. The TCR originated in a female patient between 2 and 15 years old who had a stem cell transplant for aplastic anemia, so the T cells may come from the graft donor. This specimen was PBMCs, mostly from graft donor cells, taken 180 days after TCRalphabeta/CD19-depleted stem cell transplant. The chain employs TRBV28 and TRBJ2-3; D may correspond to TRBD1 or TRBD2 (6 bases each). The CDR3 coding sequence is TGTGCCAGCAGTCAAGGGGGAGGTAGCACAGATACGCAGTATTTT. It codes for CASSQGGGSTDTQYF.